These 16 T cell receptor beta chains share one sample of origin, sequenced in a study of T-cell memory formation after mild COVID-19. In TCRdb, the 5' RACE reads were re-called with MiXCR into one record per CDR3 protein. The sample lists roughly 500,000 distinct CDR3 sequences, around 21% seen once, with roughly an eighth in the top ten. The specimen sequenced was PBMCs or a T cell subset sorted from them (not recorded which). Source of these receptors: an adult woman who had mild COVID-19 (a few samples of this study predate the infection). Cell type and time point are not known.

About this clonotype itself: A junction boundary mismatches the germline segment, possibly from a read error. The chain carries TRBV12-3 or TRBV12-4 and TRBJ1-2, with 8 bases lining up with TRBD1. This CDR3 has 16 amino acids. CDR3 coding DNA: TGTGCCAGCAGTTTGGGACGGGACAGGCTTCGCTATAGCTACACCTTC. Its protein product is CASSLGRDRLRYSYTF.

This clonotype was observed at least ten times. The genes are TRBV12-3 or TRBV12-4 and TRBJ1-1; no reliable D call. The CDR3 is made up of 11 amino acids. V was pared by 1 base and J by 11 bases, with 8 bases between. CDR3 loop: CASSLVGSAFF. CDR3 DNA sequence: TGTGCCAGCAGTTTAGTTGGTTCGGCTTTCTTT.

The rearrangement joins TRBV24-1 to TRBJ2-1, with 10 bases identical to TRBD2. The CDR3 spans 15 residues. Per the germline V gene, CDR1 is KGHDR and CDR2 is SFDVKD. J lost 7 bases, V lost 3 bases, and 5 bases had no gene match. The CDR3: CATSDASGSGNEQFF. The DNA for the CDR3 is TGTGCCACCAGTGATGCTAGCGGGAGTGGAAATGAGCAGTTCTTC.

J is TRBJ1-4 and V is TRBV12-3 or TRBV12-4; no clear D gene. The CDR3 is made up of 12 amino acids. Trimming left V 4 bases short and J 8 bases short, with 8 bases between. CDR3 in DNA: TGTGCCAGCAGTTCCGGGATGGAAAAACTGTTTTTT. It yields the protein CASSSGMEKLFF.

This clonotype was picked up many times. The V call is TRBV12-3 or TRBV12-4, the J call TRBJ1-2, with no clear D. The CDR3 loop spans 14 amino acids. With 3 bases removed from V and 4 bases from J, the gap between germline ends came to 12 bases. The CDR3 loop is CASSFQPGVYGYTF. CDR3 nucleotide sequence: TGTGCCAGCAGTTTTCAGCCGGGCGTCTATGGCTACACCTTC.

This chain uses TRBV29-1 with TRBJ2-1; 7 positions agree with TRBD1. V trimming: 3 bases; J trimming: 4 bases; junction bases outside the gene matches: 12. CDR3 size: 16 residues. The germline V gene encodes CDR1 SQVTM and CDR2 ANQGSEA. The CDR3 bases are TGCAGCGTTGACCCTCTAGAGACAGGGAGTTACAATGAGCAGTTCTTC. It translates to CSVDPLETGSYNEQFF.

There are a few counts of this clonotype. V gene TRBV5-5 combines with J gene TRBJ1-1; D may be TRBD1 (6 bases). The V and J ends lost 0 bases and 6 bases respectively, with 15 bases between them. The CDR3 covers 15 residues. Germline CDR1 is SGHKS and CDR2 is YYEKEE (reference sequence). The CDR3 protein is CASSLGDIVGAEAFF. CDR3 bases: TGTGCCAGCAGCTTGGGGGACATCGTGGGAGCTGAAGCTTTCTTT.

This clonotype was found a few times. This chain joins TRBV7-9 and TRBJ1-6; TRBD1 matches 9 bases. The CDR3 length is 15 residues. The V segment lost 4 bases and the J segment 7 bases; nucleotides outside the gene matches: 5. Germline V gene data show CDR1 as SEHNR and CDR2 as FQNEAQ (reference sequence). The CDR3 region is CASSYGQGSNSPLHF. The CDR3 coding sequence is TGTGCCAGCAGCTACGGACAGGGGTCCAATTCACCCCTCCACTTT.

CDR3 region: CATRQLQETQYF. The CDR3 region has the DNA TGTGCCACCAGACAACTCCAAGAGACCCAGTACTTC. The V and J genes are TRBV3-1 and TRBJ2-5; D call uncertain. V was cut by 10 bases and J by 1 base, with 10 bases left in between. The CDR3 length is 12 residues. CDR1 is LGHDT, CDR2 YNNKEL, per germline (reference sequence).

This clonotype appeared a few times. The rearrangement uses TRBV19 and TRBJ2-7, with D perhaps matching TRBD2 (5 bases). Deletions cut 10 bases from V and 5 bases from J, with 21 bases between. The CDR3 spans 14 residues. From germline, CDR1 is LNHDA and CDR2 SQIVND (reference sequence). The CDR3 coding sequence is TGTGCCACCAAAATCCGGGATGTCCTGAACGAGCAGTACTTC. Translated: CATKIRDVLNEQYF.

This chain links TRBV12-3 or TRBV12-4 with TRBJ2-1, with 9 bases lining up with TRBD2. This CDR3 region has 15 residues. V lost 5 bases and J lost 5; bases outside the gene matches: 7. The CDR3 protein is CASSNSGSQNNEQFF. The CDR3, as DNA: TGTGCCAGCAGTAATAGCGGGAGCCAAAACAATGAGCAGTTCTTC.

Many counts were recorded for this clonotype. The chain recombines TRBV5-1 with TRBJ2-5; 8 bases are a match to TRBD1. Germline V gene lookup returns CDR1 SGHRS and CDR2 YFSETQ. V gave up 1 base and J gave up 3 bases; unmatched junction bases: 14. There are 18 residues in the CDR3. The CDR3 coding sequence is TGCGCCAGCAGCTTGAATCCGTTAGGGACAGGAAGGAAAGAGACCCAGTACTTC. It is translated as CASSLNPLGTGRKETQYF.

In its sample, this clonotype was seen a few times. The CDR3 here is CASSWDRGGDTQYF. The CDR3 coding sequence is TGTGCCAGCAGTTGGGACAGGGGGGGCGATACGCAGTATTTT. This chain links TRBV27 with TRBJ2-3; 11 nucleotides agree with TRBD1. The CDR3 covers 14 residues. V was pared by 4 bases and J by 6 bases, with 3 bases of the junction left unmatched. Germline V gene sequence: CDR1 MNHEY, CDR2 SMNVEV (reference sequence).

This chain connects TRBV7-8 to TRBJ2-1, with TRBD2 identical over 9 bases. The CDR3 is made up of 15 amino acids. The ends lost 5 bases at V and 9 bases at J; junction bases unmatched: 11. Germline assignment: CDR1 SGHVS and CDR2 FQNEAQ. CDR3 amino acids: CASSPPGLARGEQFF. CDR3 nucleotides: TGTGCCAGCAGCCCTCCGGGACTAGCCAGGGGTGAGCAGTTCTTC.

V is TRBV7-8 and J is TRBJ1-6, with 8 bases identical to TRBD1. V was pared by 3 bases and J by 7 bases, with 5 bases of the junction left unmatched. This CDR3 has 15 residues. The germline gives CDR1 SGHVS, CDR2 FQNEAQ. CDR3 sequence (DNA): TGTGCCAGCAGCTTTAACGACAGGGGAAATTCACCCCTCCACTTT. Translated, it gives CASSFNDRGNSPLHF.

This clonotype came up a few times. V usage is TRBV7-6 and J usage is TRBJ2-2; 9 bases are shared with TRBD2. V trimming: 7 bases; J trimming: 4 bases; junction bases outside the gene matches: 7. This CDR3 comprises 15 residues. CDR1 is SGHVS and CDR2 is FNYEAQ in the germline V gene. This chain's CDR3 is CASTTGTSSTGELFF. As DNA, the CDR3 is TGTGCCAGCACCACCGGGACTAGCTCCACCGGGGAGCTGTTTTTT.